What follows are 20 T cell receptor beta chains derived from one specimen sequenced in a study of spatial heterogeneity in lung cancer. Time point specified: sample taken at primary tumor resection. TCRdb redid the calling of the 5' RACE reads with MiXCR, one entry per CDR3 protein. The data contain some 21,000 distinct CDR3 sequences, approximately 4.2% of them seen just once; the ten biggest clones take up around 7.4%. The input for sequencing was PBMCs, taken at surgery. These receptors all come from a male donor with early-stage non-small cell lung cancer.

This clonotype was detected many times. In DNA form, the CDR3 reads TGTGCCAGCAGCCGTTTTACCGACAGTAAATCTTCGCCCCTCCACTTT. It yields the protein CASSRFTDSKSSPLHF. This chain links TRBV7-2 with TRBJ1-6; D is perhaps TRBD1 (5 bases). The CDR3 extends over 16 amino acids. V was cut by 5 bases and J by 13 bases, with 24 bases left in between. Germline values: CDR1 SGHTA, CDR2 FQGNSA.

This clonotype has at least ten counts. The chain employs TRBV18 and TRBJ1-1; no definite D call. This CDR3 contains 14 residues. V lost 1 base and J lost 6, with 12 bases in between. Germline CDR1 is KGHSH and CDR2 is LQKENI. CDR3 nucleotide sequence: TGTGCCAGCTCACCACGTATGGACTGGGCTGAAGCTTTCTTT. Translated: CASSPRMDWAEAFF.

CDR3 amino acids: CASSRRGLAGGGRQETQYF. CDR3 coding DNA: TGTGCCAGCAGCCGTAGAGGGCTAGCGGGGGGAGGTCGGCAAGAGACCCAGTACTTC. The chain carries TRBV6-5 and TRBJ2-5; 11 bases line up with TRBD2. This CDR3 has 19 residues. The V gene end was trimmed by 6 bases and the J gene end by 2 bases; junction bases not matched to a gene: 17. Germline V gene lookup returns CDR1 MNHEY and CDR2 SVGAGI.

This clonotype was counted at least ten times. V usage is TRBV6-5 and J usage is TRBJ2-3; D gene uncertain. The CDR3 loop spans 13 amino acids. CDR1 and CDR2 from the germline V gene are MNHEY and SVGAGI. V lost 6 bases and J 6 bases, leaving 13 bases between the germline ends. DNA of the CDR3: TGTGCCAGCAGGGAGTCCCTGCGCGATACGCAGTATTTT. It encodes CASRESLRDTQYF.

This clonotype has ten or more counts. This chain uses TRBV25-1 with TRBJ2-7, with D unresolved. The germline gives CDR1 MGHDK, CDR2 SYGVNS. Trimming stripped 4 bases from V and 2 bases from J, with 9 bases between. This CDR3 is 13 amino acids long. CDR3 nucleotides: TGTGCCAGCAGTGGGCGGTTCACCTACGAGCAGTACTTC. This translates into CASSGRFTYEQYF.

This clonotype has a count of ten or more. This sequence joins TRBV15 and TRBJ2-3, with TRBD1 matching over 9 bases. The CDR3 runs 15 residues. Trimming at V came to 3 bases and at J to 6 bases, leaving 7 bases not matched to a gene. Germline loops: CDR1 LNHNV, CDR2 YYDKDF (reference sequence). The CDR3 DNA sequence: TGTGCCACCAGCAGCGGGGGACAGGGAGGGGATACGCAGTATTTT. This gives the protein CATSSGGQGGDTQYF.

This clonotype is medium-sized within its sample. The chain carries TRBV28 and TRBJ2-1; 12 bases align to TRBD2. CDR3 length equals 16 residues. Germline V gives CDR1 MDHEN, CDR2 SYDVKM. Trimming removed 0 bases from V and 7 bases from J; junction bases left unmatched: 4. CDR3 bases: TGTGCCAGCAGTTTATGGGGGACTAGCGGGTTTAATGAGCAGTTCTTC. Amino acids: CASSLWGTSGFNEQFF.

CDR3 in DNA: TGTGCCAGCAGCTTGCGGGAGTCCTCCTATAATTCACCCCTCCACTTT. Translating gives CASSLRESSYNSPLHF. The chain joins TRBV7-9 to TRBJ1-6, with D unresolved. The CDR3 loop spans 16 amino acids. V was shortened by 3 bases and J by 0 bases, with 9 bases between the two germline ends. Germline V CDR1 and CDR2: SEHNR, FQNEAQ (reference sequence).

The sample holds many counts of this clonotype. The CDR3 DNA sequence: TGTGCCAGCAGCCAAGTCCAGTCCGGAAACACCATATATTTT. Residues: CASSQVQSGNTIYF. The chain is built from TRBV3-1 and TRBJ1-3; D gene ambiguous. The germline V and J ends were trimmed by 1 base and 4 bases, with 8 bases remaining between them. The V gene's germline CDR1 is LGHDT and CDR2 YNNKEL (reference sequence). This CDR3 contains 14 residues. The full variable domain, completed using reference TRBV3-1 and TRBJ1-3, is DTAVSQTPKYLVTQMGNDKSIKCEQNLGHDTMYWYKQDSKKFLKIMFSYNNKELIINETVPNRFSPKSPDKAHLNLHINSLELGDSAVYFCASSQVQSGNTIYFGEGSWLTVV.

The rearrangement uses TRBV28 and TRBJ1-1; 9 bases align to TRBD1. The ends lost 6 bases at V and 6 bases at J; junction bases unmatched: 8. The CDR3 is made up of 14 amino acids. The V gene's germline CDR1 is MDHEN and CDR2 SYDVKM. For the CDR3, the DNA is TGTGCCAGCAGCCCCGGGACAGGGCTCGCTGAAGCTTTCTTT. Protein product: CASSPGTGLAEAFF.

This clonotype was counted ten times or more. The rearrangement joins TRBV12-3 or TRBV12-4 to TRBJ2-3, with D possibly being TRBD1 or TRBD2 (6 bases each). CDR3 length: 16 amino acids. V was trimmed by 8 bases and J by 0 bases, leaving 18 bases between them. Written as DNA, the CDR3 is TGTGCCAGCCTCGCGTCACGGGGGCTGAGCACAGATACGCAGTATTTT. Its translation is CASLASRGLSTDTQYF.

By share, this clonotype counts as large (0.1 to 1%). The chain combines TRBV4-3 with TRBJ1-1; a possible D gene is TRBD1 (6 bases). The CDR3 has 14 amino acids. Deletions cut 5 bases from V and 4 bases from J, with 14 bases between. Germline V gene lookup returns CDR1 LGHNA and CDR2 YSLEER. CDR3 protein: CASSEDRSGTEAFF. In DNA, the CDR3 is TGCGCCAGCAGCGAGGACAGATCGGGCACTGAAGCTTTCTTT.

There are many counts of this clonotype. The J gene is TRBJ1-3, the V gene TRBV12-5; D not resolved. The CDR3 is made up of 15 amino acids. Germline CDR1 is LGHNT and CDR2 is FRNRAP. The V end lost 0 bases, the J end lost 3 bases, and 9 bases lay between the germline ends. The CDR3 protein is CASGLVLQFGNTIYF. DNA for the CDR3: TGTGCTAGTGGTTTGGTATTACAGTTTGGAAACACCATATATTTT.

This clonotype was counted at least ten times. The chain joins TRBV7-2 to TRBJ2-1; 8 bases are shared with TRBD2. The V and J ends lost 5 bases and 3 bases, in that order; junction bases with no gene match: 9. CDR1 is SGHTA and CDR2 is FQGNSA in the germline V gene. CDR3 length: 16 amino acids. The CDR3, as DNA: TGTGCCAGCAGCAAGAGGAGCGGGAGTGGCTACAATGAGCAGTTCTTC. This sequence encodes CASSKRSGSGYNEQFF.

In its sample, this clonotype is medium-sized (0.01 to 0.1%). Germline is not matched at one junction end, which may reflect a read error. Here the CDR3 DNA reads TGTGCCACCAGCGATTCGGCGGGACTAGCGTACAATGAGCAGTTCTTC. Amino acids: CATSDSAGLAYNEQFF. V gene TRBV24-1 combines with J gene TRBJ2-1; TRBD2 matches at 10 bases. Germline CDR1 reads KGHDR; CDR2 reads SFDVKD. CDR3 length: 16 amino acids.

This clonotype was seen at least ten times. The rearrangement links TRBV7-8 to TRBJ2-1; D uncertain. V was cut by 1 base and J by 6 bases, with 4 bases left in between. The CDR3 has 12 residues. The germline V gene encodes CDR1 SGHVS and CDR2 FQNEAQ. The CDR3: CASSLDFNEQFF. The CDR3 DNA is TGTGCCAGCAGCTTAGACTTCAATGAGCAGTTCTTC.

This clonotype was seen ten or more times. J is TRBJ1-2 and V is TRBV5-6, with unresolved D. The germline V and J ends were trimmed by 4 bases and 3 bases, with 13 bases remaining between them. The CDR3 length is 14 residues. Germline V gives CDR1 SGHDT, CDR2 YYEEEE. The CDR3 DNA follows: TGTGCCAGCAGCGTGGGTCTTATTGACTATGGCTACACCTTC. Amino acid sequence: CASSVGLIDYGYTF.

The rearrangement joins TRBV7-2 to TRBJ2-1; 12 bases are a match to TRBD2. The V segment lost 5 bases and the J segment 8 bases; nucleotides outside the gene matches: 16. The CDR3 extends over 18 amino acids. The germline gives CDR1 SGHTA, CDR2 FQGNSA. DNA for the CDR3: TGTGCCAGCAGCCCACTCGGGGCAGGACTAGCGGGATCGGATGAGCAGTTCTTC. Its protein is CASSPLGAGLAGSDEQFF.

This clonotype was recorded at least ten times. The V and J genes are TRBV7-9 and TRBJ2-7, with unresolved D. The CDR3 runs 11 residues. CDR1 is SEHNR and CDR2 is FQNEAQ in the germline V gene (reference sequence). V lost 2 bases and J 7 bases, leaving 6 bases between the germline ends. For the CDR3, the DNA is TGTGCCAGCAGCTTACAGACAGAGCAGTACTTC. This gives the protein CASSLQTEQYF.

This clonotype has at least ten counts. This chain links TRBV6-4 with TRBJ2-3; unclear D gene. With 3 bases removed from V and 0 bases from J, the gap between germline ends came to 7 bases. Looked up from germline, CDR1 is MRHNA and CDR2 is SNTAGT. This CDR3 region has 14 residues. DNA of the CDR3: TGTGCCAGCAGTGAGGGTTTTAGCACAGATACGCAGTATTTT. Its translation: CASSEGFSTDTQYF.